The clone carrying this T cell receptor beta chain is a singleton in its sample. The record originates from a study of OX40 agonist ivuxolimab in advanced cancers. Assay: immunoSEQ multiplex PCR; the TCRdb copy retains only in-frame clones and omits some. The sample shows about 20,000 clones, 88% of them seen only once. Germline lookup yields CDR1 MNHEY and CDR2 SVGAGI. V lost 2 bases and J lost 7, with 11 bases in between. The CDR3 contains 13 residues. V usage is TRBV6-5 and J usage is TRBJ1-2; D gene uncertain. This receptor was identified in an adult with an advanced solid tumor such as melanoma, head and neck, liver or kidney cancer. This specimen consisted of CD4+ or CD8+ T cells sorted from blood, obtained in a trial of the OX40 agonist ivuxolimab. CDR3: CASSYTPTGGYTF. In DNA form, the CDR3 reads TGTGCCAGCAGTTACACCCCAACTGGTGGCTACACCTTC.